This T cell receptor (beta chain) was sequenced during a study of T-cell reconstitution after alpha-beta-depleted transplantation in children. Study-level results: Reported findings indicate that, about two months after transplant, alpha-beta T cells came from several hundred expanded clones, which were derived from non-depleted graft cells. Newly produced T cells mostly provided counts and TCRbeta diversity after one year, as hyperexpanded clones declined. Surviving recipient T cells and thymic progenitors produced the high day-60 TCRbeta diversity seen in some patients.

The CDR3 loop spans 13 amino acids. V was trimmed by 6 bases and J by 3 bases, leaving 11 bases between them. The germline CDR1 and CDR2 sequences are LGHNA and YNFKEQ. This clonotype was detected many times. The antigen is undetermined. As it was prepared, the TCRbeta library received unique molecular identifiers. TCRdb ran MiXCR on the PCR reads and lists one entry per CDR3 protein. The table shows more than 300,000 distinct CDR3 sequences, with 15% to 20% occurring only once. The J gene is TRBJ1-2, the V gene TRBV4-2; D perhaps matches TRBD1 (5 bases). The sequences come from PBMCs, mostly from graft donor cells, collected 360 days after TCRalphabeta/CD19-depleted stem cell transplant. The clonotype comes from a male patient between 2 and 9 years old who had a stem cell transplant for acute lymphoblastic leukemia, so the T cells may come from the graft donor. The chain's CDR3 is CASSPGTYYGYTF. In DNA, the CDR3 is TGTGCCAGCAGTCCCGGGACTTACTATGGCTACACCTTC.